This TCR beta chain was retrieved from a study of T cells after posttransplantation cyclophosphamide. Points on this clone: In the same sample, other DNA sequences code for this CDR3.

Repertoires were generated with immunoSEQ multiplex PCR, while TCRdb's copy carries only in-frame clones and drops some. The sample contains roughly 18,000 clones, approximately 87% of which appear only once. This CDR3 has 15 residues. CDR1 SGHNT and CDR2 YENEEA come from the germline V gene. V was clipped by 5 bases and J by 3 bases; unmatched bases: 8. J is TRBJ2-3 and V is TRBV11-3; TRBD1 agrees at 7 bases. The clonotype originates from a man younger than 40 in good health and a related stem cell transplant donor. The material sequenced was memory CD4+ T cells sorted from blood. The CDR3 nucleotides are TGTGCCAGCAGCCCAAGACAGGGTGCTACAGATACGCAGTATTTT. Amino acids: CASSPRQGATDTQYF. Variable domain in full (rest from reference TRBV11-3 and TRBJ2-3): EAGVVQSPRYKIIEKKQPVAFWCNPISGHNTLYWYLQNLGQGPELLIRYENEEAVDDSQLPKDRFSAERLKGVDSTLKIQPAELGDSAVYLCASSPRQGATDTQYFGPGTRLTVL.